The 7 T cell receptor beta chains in this list originate from one sample, sequenced in a study of CD8 T cells in Susac syndrome. RNA amounts of roughly 0.5 to 1 ug underwent reverse transcription with random hexamers. TCRdb re-derived calls from the immunoSEQ multiplex PCR reads in MiXCR, one entry per CDR3 protein. This table has 75,000 to 100,000 distinct CDR3 sequences, around 94% appearing once. Input material: CD8+ T cells from PBMCs. These receptors all stem from a human donor with Susac syndrome.

This chain joins TRBV21-1 and TRBJ2-4; TRBD1 reflects the table's D call only, with no check against the DNA. TRBV21-1 is noted as a pseudogene. The CDR3 consists of 19 residues. The CDR3 region has the DNA TGTGCCAGCAGCAAAGACGGGACGATCCCTACTTCAGCCAAAAACATTCAGTACTTC. Protein product: CASSKDGTIPTSAKNIQYF.

The chain links TRBV2 to TRBJ2-1, with 11 positions matching TRBD1. Per the germline V gene, CDR1 is SNHLY and CDR2 is FYNNEI. The CDR3 contains 18 residues. The V and J ends lost 5 bases and 0 bases, in that order; junction bases with no gene match: 9. The CDR3 bases are TGTGCCAGCAGTCATCCTGGGACAGGGGGTTTCTCCTACAATGAGCAGTTCTTC. Translated, it gives CASSHPGTGGFSYNEQFF.

The chain uses TRBV5-4 and TRBJ2-7; 12 bases are shared with TRBD2. With 3 bases clipped from V and 4 bases from J, the junction kept 5 bases outside the gene matches. The CDR3 runs to 15 residues. Germline V gene sequence: CDR1 SGHNT, CDR2 YYREEE (reference sequence). The CDR3 spells CASSWQLAGGYEQYF. CDR3 bases: TGTGCCAGCAGCTGGCAACTAGCGGGAGGTTACGAGCAGTACTTC.

The chain links TRBV12-3 or TRBV12-4 to TRBJ2-3; 9 bases line up with TRBD2. The V segment lost 7 bases and the J segment 6 bases; nucleotides outside the gene matches: 11. The CDR3 runs to 15 residues. The DNA for the CDR3 is TGTGCCAGCAATGGCGGGGGGGGACGGACGGATACGCAGTATTTT. This codes for CASNGGGGRTDTQYF.

The chain combines TRBV15 with TRBJ1-5; no firm D call. V was clipped by 4 bases and J by 4 bases, with 14 bases between them. CDR1 is LNHNV and CDR2 is YYDKDF in the germline V gene (reference sequence). The CDR3 covers 15 residues. The CDR3: CATSTSQTGNQPQHF. For the CDR3, the DNA is TGTGCCACCAGCACCTCACAGACGGGGAATCAGCCCCAGCATTTT.

V gene TRBV9 combines with J gene TRBJ2-7; tentative D call: TRBD1 (6 bases). V lost 4 bases and J 3 bases, leaving 20 bases between the germline ends. The CDR3 spans 16 residues. CDR1 is SGDLS and CDR2 is YYNGEE in the germline V gene. The DNA for the CDR3 is TGTGCCAGCAGCACAATAAACAGGGCACCTGTCTACGAGCAGTACTTC. Residues: CASSTINRAPVYEQYF.

The chain combines TRBV19 with TRBJ2-1; D perhaps matches TRBD2 (6 bases). The CDR3 loop spans 15 amino acids. CDR1 LNHDA and CDR2 SQIVND come from the germline V gene (reference sequence). The V gene lost 7 bases and the J gene lost 7 bases, with 20 bases spanning the gap. The chain's CDR3 is CASTYPSEGRNEQFF. Here the CDR3 DNA reads TGTGCCAGTACCTATCCCTCGGAGGGCCGAAATGAGCAGTTCTTC. The complete variable domain, with remaining parts taken from reference TRBV19 and TRBJ2-1, reads DGGITQSPKYLFRKEGQNVTLSCEQNLNHDAMYWYRQDPGQGLRLIYYSQIVNDFQKGDIAEGYSVSREKKESFPLTVTSAQKNPTAFYLCASTYPSEGRNEQFFGPGTRLTVL.